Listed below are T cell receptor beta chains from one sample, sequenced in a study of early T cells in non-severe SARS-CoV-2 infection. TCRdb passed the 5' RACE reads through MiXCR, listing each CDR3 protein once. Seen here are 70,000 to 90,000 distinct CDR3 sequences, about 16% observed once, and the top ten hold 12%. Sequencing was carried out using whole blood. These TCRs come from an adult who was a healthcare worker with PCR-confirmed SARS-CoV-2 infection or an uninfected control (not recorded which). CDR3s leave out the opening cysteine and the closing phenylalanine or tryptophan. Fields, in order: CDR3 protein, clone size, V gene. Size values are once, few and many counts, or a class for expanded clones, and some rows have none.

ASSFDRGTNYGYT,few,TRBV5-1
SARAPGTGAIAKNIQY,few,TRBV20-1
ASSFQDYNEQF,NA,TRBV7-2
SVQVGDEQY,NA,TRBV29-1
ASSSYSSSYEQY,NA,TRBV9
SVDGGGGYEQY,many,TRBV29-1
ASRPGWGSPLH,NA,TRBV2
ASSPHKGAGEAF,NA,TRBV3-1
ASSHSSGSSYEQY,NA,TRBV3-1
ASSPRAGGGYGYT,once,TRBV3-1
ASSVNREETQY,few,TRBV9
ASIRGRASYEQY,NA,TRBV28
SAEDRGLEAF,many,TRBV29-1
ASSPGTGAMNTEAF,many,TRBV9
ASSRAGGTYEQY,few,TRBV12-3/TRBV12-4
ASSPLLPQGNNEQF,few,TRBV7-2
ASSLRESNSPLH,NA,TRBV28
ASSPRGLATQY,NA,TRBV3-1
ATSRAPDINNEQF,many,TRBV24-1
SVALDAKNIQY,NA,TRBV29-1
ASSLSGTSTDTQY,many,TRBV7-2
ASSLGGVNGVDYEQY,few,TRBV7-9
ASSFRDRVNTEAF,few,TRBV12-3/TRBV12-4
SVEQGY,few,TRBV29-1
AIQGGQGAYEQY,NA,TRBV6-6
ASSSSRGEFPTEAF,NA,TRBV7-8
ASSLGTGQETQY,many,TRBV7-3
ASRDRSSYNSPLH,NA,TRBV4-1
AWSLPGSNQPQH,NA,TRBV30
SVESKLSSYNEQF,NA,TRBV29-1
ASSTVDRAQETQY,NA,TRBV3-1
ASSQDRDRGFPDTQY,few,TRBV27
ASSYRRGPAEQY,few,TRBV6-5
ASSRLAGVY,NA,TRBV6-2/TRBV6-3
SAGDVSSYEQY,few,TRBV29-1
ASGLLGNTEAF,many,TRBV12-5
ASSRQGVNTEAF,many,TRBV5-4
ASSPSGGLATNEKLF,few,TRBV7-8
SVGPGTGGIYEQY,many,TRBV29-1
ASSPLPGGRLFDKEKLF,NA,TRBV7-6
ASSKQGGDTGELF,few,TRBV7-9
STMGRGNDYGYT,NA,TRBV29-1
ASSSTTDNTEAF,few,TRBV7-9
ASSPGQGTEAF,many,TRBV7-3
ASKRRGTSPVQY,NA,TRBV19
ASSFQRLYGYT,NA,TRBV28
ASSLGGGGAYNEQF,few,TRBV5-4
ASSVGAGVPGTGELF,NA,TRBV9
ASSLAGQVF,NA,TRBV7-2
ASSEAQGATEVF,NA,TRBV6-1
ASSPVEGTNYGYT,many,TRBV18
ASSSRRRGSTDTQY,many,TRBV6-2/TRBV6-3
ASSYGGGYGYT,NA,TRBV19
ATSRDKGVSEAF,NA,TRBV15
ASSTREWSENTIY,few,TRBV3-1